Listed below are T cell receptor beta chains from one sample, sequenced in a study of T cell repertoires in cytomegalovirus infection. MiXCR was run by TCRdb on the reads, yielding one entry per CDR3 protein. Of about 310,000 distinct CDR3 sequences listed, 20% to 25% are singletons. For these TCRs, the target antigens are not known. This material consisted of cultured PBMCs, taken from culture after CMV antigen stimulation. These receptors were obtained from a human donor in good health (CMV status not recorded). Some clones in this sample may be carry-over from other donors' samples. CDR3s include the opening cysteine and the closing phenylalanine or tryptophan. The order of the fields is clone size, D gene, V gene, J gene, CDR3 DNA, CDR3 protein. The D gene is left open where the match is weak. Size is omitted from some rows. Given values are once, few, many or a class for expanded clones.

many	TRBD2	TRBV24-1	TRBJ2-1	TGTGCCACCAGTGACACTCGGACTAGCGGTTGGTTCTTC	CATSDTRTSGWFF
NA	TRBD2	TRBV6-1	TRBJ2-1	TGTGCCAGCAGTTCCTTCGGGAGGAGCGGCGATGAGCAGTTCTTC	CASSSFGRSGDEQFF
NA	NA	TRBV7-2	TRBJ1-6	TGTGCCAGCAGCGGAATCAGGGGAAATTCACCCCTCCACTTT	CASSGIRGNSPLHF
few	NA	TRBV5-1	TRBJ2-5	TGCGCCAGCAGCTTGGCCGGCCAAGACAAAGAGACCCAGTACTTC	CASSLAGQDKETQYF
few	NA	TRBV7-2	TRBJ2-1	TGTGCCAGCAGCCCCCTCGGTGAGCAGTTCTTC	CASSPLGEQFF
few	TRBD2	TRBV4-3	TRBJ2-3	TGCGCCAGCAGCCACCGGGACTATTATCAGACAGATACGCAGTATTTT	CASSHRDYYQTDTQYF
medium-sized	NA	TRBV28	TRBJ1-5	TGTGCCAGCAGTGTAAGCAATCAGCCCCAGCATTTT	CASSVSNQPQHF
few	NA	TRBV5-8	TRBJ2-1	TGTGCCAGCAGCTTGAGGACGAGCTTGGGGTCGGACTACAATGAGCAGTTCTTC	CASSLRTSLGSDYNEQFF
NA	TRBD2	TRBV20-1	TRBJ2-5	TGCAGTGCTCGGACTAGCGGGGAGACCCAGTACTTC	CSARTSGETQYF
many	TRBD1	TRBV7-2	TRBJ2-1	TGTGCCAGCAGCCGTACAGGGGGCCCCTACAATGAGCAGTTCTTC	CASSRTGGPYNEQFF
once	NA	TRBV5-4	TRBJ2-1	TGTGCCAGCAGCTTGGAACCGAACAGGGACAATGAGCAGTTCTTC	CASSLEPNRDNEQFF